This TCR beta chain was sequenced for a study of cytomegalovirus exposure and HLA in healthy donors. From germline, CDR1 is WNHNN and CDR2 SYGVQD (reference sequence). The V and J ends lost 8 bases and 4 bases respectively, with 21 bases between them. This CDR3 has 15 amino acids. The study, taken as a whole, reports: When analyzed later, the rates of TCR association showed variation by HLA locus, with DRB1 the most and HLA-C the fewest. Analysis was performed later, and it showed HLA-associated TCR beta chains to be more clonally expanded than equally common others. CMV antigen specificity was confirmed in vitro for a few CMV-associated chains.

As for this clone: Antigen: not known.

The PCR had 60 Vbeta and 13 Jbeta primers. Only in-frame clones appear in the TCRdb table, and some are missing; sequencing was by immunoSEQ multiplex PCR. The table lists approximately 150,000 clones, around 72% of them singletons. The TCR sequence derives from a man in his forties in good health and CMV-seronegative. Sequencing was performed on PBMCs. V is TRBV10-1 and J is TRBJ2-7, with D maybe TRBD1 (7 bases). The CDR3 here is CASPGGAGGLYEQYF. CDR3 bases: TGCGCCAGCCCAGGAGGGGCAGGGGGGTTGTACGAGCAGTACTTC.